This T cell receptor beta chain is drawn from a study of shared clonotypes between healthy human individuals. As for the study in general: The donors, a couple of women and three men, were aged 18 to 49.

As concerns this clone: What it recognizes is unknown.

Sorted subsets were amplified in replicate PCRs using approximately 200 ng DNA, some 31,000 T cell genomes. The data were produced by immunoSEQ multiplex PCR, yet TCRdb's version contains in-frame clones alone and is incomplete. The sample records approximately 2,200,000 clones, 93% being singletons. Study results and caveats: Naive subsets usually exceeded memory subsets in estimated richness.

Positive CCR7 selection of CD45RO-negative cells yielded the naive CD8 cells, and terminally differentiated effector memory CD45RA+ cells were excluded. Every contributor of samples was a Caucasian grown-up residing in Nashville, Tennessee. Sequenced material: naive CD8+ T cells from PBMCs. The source of this sequence is a man younger than 30 in good health. Some clones in this sample may be carry-over from other donors' samples.

CDR3 in amino acids: CASSVGTGLNTEAFF. Written as DNA, the CDR3 is TGTGCCAGCAGCGTAGGGACAGGGCTGAACACTGAAGCTTTCTTT. This chain links TRBV9 with TRBJ1-1; 8 bases line up with TRBD1. CDR1 is SGDLS, CDR2 YYNGEE, per germline. V trimming: 0 bases; J trimming: 0 bases; junction bases outside the gene matches: 1. The CDR3 runs to 15 residues.